The clone carrying this T cell receptor (beta chain) appeared a single time. The target antigen is unknown. Terminally differentiated effector memory CD45RA+ cells were excluded from the naive CD8 cells, which were CD45RO-negative and positively selected for CCR7. The assay was immunoSEQ multiplex PCR, and TCRdb's table has in-frame clones only and misses some. The sample holds roughly 890,000 clones; over 90% are singletons and the top ten take around 24%. This sample is part of a study of shared clonotypes between healthy human individuals. Broader study findings: Among non-shared clonotypes, generation probabilities were lower than among those shared by all four donors.

V was cut by 3 bases and J by 0 bases, with 21 bases left in between. The CDR3 has 18 amino acids. Per the germline V gene, CDR1 is MNHEY and CDR2 is SMNVEV (reference sequence). The sample comprised naive CD8+ T cells sorted from blood. This clonotype was obtained from a man aged 25-45 years in good health. The J gene is TRBJ2-7, the V gene TRBV27; possibly TRBD2 for D (7 bases). The CDR3 region has the DNA TGTGCCAGCAGTTTTCGGCGCGGTTCAGGGGACTACTCCTACGAGCAGTACTTC. It encodes CASSFRRGSGDYSYEQYF.